This TCR beta chain derives from a study of PD-1 blockade in classical Hodgkin lymphoma. Study-wide results and caveats: Diversity similar to that of newly diagnosed patients was seen at baseline in complete responders.

Details on this clone: Its target is unknown.

Autologous stem cell transplantation was followed by relapse in every patient, and brentuximab vedotin exposure varied. Magnetic negative selection of thawed PBMCs was the method by which CD4+ T cells were purified. Germline trimming cut 4 bases from V and 5 bases from J; bases unmatched to any gene: 8. In germline, CDR1 is SGHKS, CDR2 YYEKEE (reference sequence). The CDR3 has 16 residues. This table comes from immunoSEQ multiplex PCR, and its TCRdb copy is limited to in-frame clones, with some not included. This sample has about 29,000 clones; around 86% occur once, and the top ten carry about 2.2%.

This chain joins TRBV5-5 and TRBJ2-1; 11 bases align to TRBD2. The TCR originated in a human donor with classical Hodgkin lymphoma. Sequences were derived from CD4+ T cells from blood, sampled at baseline. CDR3 DNA sequence: TGTGCCAGCAGCGTCATGACTAGCGGGGCACACAATGAGCAGTTCTTC. This sequence encodes CASSVMTSGAHNEQFF.